One and the same sample provided the 20 T cell receptor beta chains below, sequenced in a study of beta chain features in type 1 diabetes. The study reverse transcribed the entire isolated RNA, so it sequenced expressed TCRB transcripts. This table comes from immunoSEQ multiplex PCR, and its TCRdb copy is limited to in-frame clones, with some not included. The data hold over 150,000 clones, with about 8.5% observed a single time. Sequenced sample: central memory CD4+ T cells from blood. The receptors here all came from a man aged 18-30 years in good health.

In this sample, this clone turned up a few times. The rearrangement joins TRBV25-1 to TRBJ2-7; TRBD2 aligns across 13 bases. From germline, CDR1 is MGHDK and CDR2 SYGVNS. V gave up 7 bases and J gave up 6 bases; unmatched junction bases: 12. This CDR3 spans 16 amino acids. The CDR3: CASTSPGTSGIPEQYF. Written as DNA, the CDR3 is TGTGCCAGCACCTCCCCAGGGACTAGCGGGATCCCCGAGCAGTACTTC.

This chain joins TRBV18 and TRBJ2-7; TRBD2 agrees at 15 bases. The trim removed 8 bases at V and 12 bases at J, leaving 11 bases unmatched. Germline CDR1 KGHSH, CDR2 LQKENI. CDR3 length: 14 amino acids. This CDR3 reads CASRTSGGAFNLYF. The CDR3 bases are TGTGCCAGCCGGACTAGCGGGGGGGCGTTCAATCTGTACTTC. The full variable domain, with the rest looked up from reference TRBV18 and TRBJ2-7, is NAGVMQNPRHLVRRRGQEARLRCSPMKGHSHVYWYRQLPEEGLKFMVYLQKENIIDESGMPKERFSAEFPKEGPSILRIQQVVRGDSAAYFCASRTSGGAFNLYFGPGTRLTVT.

The chain links TRBV11-2 to TRBJ1-4, with 9 bases aligning to TRBD1. Germline CDR1 and CDR2: SGHAT and FQNNGV. CDR3 length: 14 amino acids. J was trimmed by 8 bases and V by 6 bases; bases with no gene match: 7. The CDR3, as DNA: TGTGCCAGCAGAAAAGACAGGGGGGGAGAAAAACTGTTTTTT. Residues: CASRKDRGGEKLFF.

In its sample, this clone was seen a few times. This sequence joins TRBV9 and TRBJ1-2; D is unclear. Trimming left V 4 bases short and J 4 bases short, with 8 bases between. The CDR3 contains 12 residues. The germline gives CDR1 SGDLS, CDR2 YYNGEE. CDR3: CASSSGTYGYTF. Here the CDR3 DNA reads TGTGCCAGCAGCTCAGGAACCTATGGCTACACCTTC. Full variable domain (missing parts from reference TRBV9 and TRBJ1-2): DSGVTQTPKHLITATGQRVTLRCSPRSGDLSVYWYQQSLDQGLQFLIQYYNGEERAKGNILERFSAQQFPDLHSELNLSSLELGDSALYFCASSSGTYGYTFGSGTRLTVV.

The chain combines TRBV6-6 with TRBJ2-1; TRBD1 agrees at 7 bases. Trimming at V came to 6 bases and at J to 0 bases, leaving 8 bases not matched to a gene. Germline values: CDR1 MNHNY, CDR2 SVGAGI (reference sequence). This CDR3 spans 16 amino acids. The CDR3 region has the DNA TGTGCCAGCAGGTCCAGGGGGTCGAGCTCCTACAATGAGCAGTTCTTC. Amino acid sequence: CASRSRGSSSYNEQFF.

This clone has a count of ten or more. J is TRBJ2-3 and V is TRBV30; D is perhaps TRBD1 (7 bases). The CDR3 length is 13 residues. V lost 4 bases, J lost 4 bases, and 12 bases lay in between. Germline lookup yields CDR1 GTSNPN and CDR2 SVGIG (reference sequence). CDR3 residues: CAWTQGGPDTQYF. The CDR3 DNA reads as TGTGCCTGGACCCAGGGGGGCCCAGATACGCAGTATTTT.

The chain combines TRBV7-2 with TRBJ1-5; the D is unclear. V was shortened by 6 bases and J by 6 bases, with 18 bases between the two germline ends. The CDR3 sequence is 15 residues long. Germline lookup yields CDR1 SGHTA and CDR2 FQGNSA. The CDR3 loop reads CASSTGWVIGQPQHF. The DNA for the CDR3 is TGTGCCAGCAGTACCGGGTGGGTCATAGGTCAGCCCCAGCATTTT.

The chain recombines TRBV10-3 with TRBJ2-5; D perhaps matches TRBD2 (5 bases). Germline V gene data show CDR1 as ENHRY and CDR2 as SYGVKD. The length of the CDR3 is 14 residues. Trimming removed 0 bases from V and 4 bases from J, with 9 bases in between. DNA of the CDR3: TGTGCCATCAGTGAGTCGAGGGCTCCAGAGACCCAGTACTTC. Translating gives CAISESRAPETQYF.

The chain links TRBV6-5 to TRBJ2-2; TRBD1 matches 7 bases. V was clipped by 6 bases and J by 6 bases; unmatched bases: 4. The CDR3 totals 13 residues. CDR1 is MNHEY, CDR2 SVGAGI, per germline. CDR3 in DNA: TGTGCCAGCAGCCGACAGGGCGCCGGGGAGCTGTTTTTT. Translating gives CASSRQGAGELFF.

This clone was observed a few times. V and J are TRBV5-1 and TRBJ2-2, with D possibly matching TRBD1 (6 bases). The V gene's germline CDR1 is SGHRS and CDR2 YFSETQ. The CDR3 contains 18 residues. Trimming removed 2 bases from V and 0 bases from J, with 17 bases in between. The DNA of the CDR3 is TGCGCCAGCAGCTTCCCTCCCCAACAGGGATCGAACACCGGGGAGCTGTTTTTT. It yields the protein CASSFPPQQGSNTGELFF. Full variable domain (outside the CDR3, taken from reference TRBV5-1 and TRBJ2-2): KAGVTQTPRYLIKTRGQQVTLSCSPISGHRSVSWYQQTPGQGLQFLFEYFSETQRNKGNFPGRFSGRQFSNSRSEMNVSTLELGDSALYLCASSFPPQQGSNTGELFFGEGSRLTVL.

The J gene is TRBJ2-3, the V gene TRBV7-9; D ambiguous. The length of the CDR3 is 15 residues. CDR1 and CDR2 (germline): SEHNR, FQNEAQ (reference sequence). The ends were cut back, 4 bases at V and 5 bases at J, with 16 bases in the middle. DNA of the CDR3: TGTGCCAGCAGCTCCCCGGAGATGGCGGAAGATACGCAGTATTTT. Translated: CASSSPEMAEDTQYF. Full variable domain (remainder filled in from reference TRBV7-9 and TRBJ2-3): DTGVSQNPRHKITKRGQNVTFRCDPISEHNRLYWYRQTLGQGPEFLTYFQNEAQLEKSRLLSDRFSAERPKGSFSTLEIQRTEQGDSAMYLCASSSPEMAEDTQYFGPGTRLTVL.

This clone was found a few times. The V call is TRBV5-5, the J call TRBJ2-2, with TRBD1 matching 8 bases. The CDR3 extends over 16 amino acids. With 1 base clipped from V and 9 bases from J, the junction kept 11 bases outside the gene matches. Germline V gene data show CDR1 as SGHKS and CDR2 as YYEKEE (reference sequence). The CDR3 loop is CASSLSQGVQSRELFF. CDR3 nucleotide sequence: TGTGCCAGCAGCTTGTCACAGGGGGTTCAATCCCGGGAGCTGTTTTTT.

This clone appeared a few times. The DNA for the CDR3 is TGTGCCAGCAGTGCGGACATGACCTCCTACGAGCAGTACTTC. Protein product: CASSADMTSYEQYF. V is TRBV2 and J is TRBJ2-7, with a weak D call TRBD1 (5 bases). V was clipped by 4 bases and J by 0 bases, with 10 bases between them. Germline V gives CDR1 SNHLY, CDR2 FYNNEI. CDR3 size: 14 residues.

The V and J genes are TRBV13 and TRBJ2-3; TRBD1 aligns across 7 bases. Trimming removed 4 bases from V and 2 bases from J; junction bases left unmatched: 3. The CDR3 spans 14 residues. CDR1 is PRHDT and CDR2 is FYEKMQ in the germline V gene (reference sequence). CDR3: CASSSGQTTDTQYF. DNA of the CDR3: TGTGCCAGCAGCTCGGGACAGACCACAGATACGCAGTATTTT. Using reference TRBV13 and TRBJ2-3 for the parts outside the CDR3, the full variable domain is AAGVIQSPRHLIKEKRETATLKCYPIPRHDTVYWYQQGPGQDPQFLISFYEKMQSDKGSIPDRFSAQQFSDYHSELNMSSLELGDSALYFCASSSGQTTDTQYFGPGTRLTVL.

The rearrangement uses TRBV5-1 and TRBJ2-7; 10 nucleotides match TRBD1. V was pared by 6 bases and J by 1 base, with 4 bases of the junction left unmatched. From germline, CDR1 is SGHRS and CDR2 YFSETQ. The CDR3 is 14 amino acids. The CDR3 reads CASTGTGASYEQYF. The CDR3 DNA reads TGCGCCAGCACCGGGACAGGGGCTTCCTACGAGCAGTACTTC.

This clone was seen repeatedly, ten times or more. The gene calls are TRBV7-9 and TRBJ1-2; 9 nucleotides align to TRBD1. CDR3 length: 13 residues. Germline V gene lookup returns CDR1 SEHNR and CDR2 FQNEAQ (reference sequence). V dropped 4 bases and J dropped 6; count of bases not matched to a gene: 3. This CDR3 is CASSSGQGHGYTF. In DNA, the CDR3 is TGTGCCAGCAGCTCGGGACAGGGCCATGGCTACACCTTC. The full variable domain, rest sourced from reference TRBV7-9 and TRBJ1-2, is DTGVSQNPRHKITKRGQNVTFRCDPISEHNRLYWYRQTLGQGPEFLTYFQNEAQLEKSRLLSDRFSAERPKGSFSTLEIQRTEQGDSAMYLCASSSGQGHGYTFGSGTRLTVV.

The V and J genes are TRBV27 and TRBJ1-1; 7 bases agree with TRBD1. The CDR3 runs to 14 residues. Trimming cost V 2 bases and J 1 base; bases outside gene matches: 1. The germline V gene encodes CDR1 MNHEY and CDR2 SMNVEV (reference sequence). The CDR3 DNA follows: TGTGCCAGCAGTTTACAGGGGGGGAACACTGAAGCTTTCTTT. Its translation is CASSLQGGNTEAFF.

This clone has just a few counts. Distinct nucleotide sequences in the sample also encode this CDR3. V and J are TRBV5-1 and TRBJ2-5; no reliable D call. The CDR3 runs to 14 residues. Trimming pared 3 bases from V and 1 base from J, leaving 10 bases between. Germline V lookup: CDR1 SGHRS, CDR2 YFSETQ. The CDR3 DNA sequence: TGCGCCAGCAGCTCCCCTAGACTCCAAGAGACCCAGTACTTC. Encoded protein: CASSSPRLQETQYF.

The chain links TRBV29-1 to TRBJ2-2; TRBD1 matches at 8 bases. Germline V lookup: CDR1 SQVTM, CDR2 ANQGSEA. This CDR3 is built from 13 residues. J was trimmed by 5 bases and V by 3 bases; bases with no gene match: 2. This chain's CDR3 is CSVDTGGTGELFF. The CDR3, as DNA: TGCAGCGTTGATACAGGGGGAACCGGGGAGCTGTTTTTT.

V usage is TRBV7-3 and J usage is TRBJ2-1, with a tentative D call TRBD2 (5 bases). This CDR3 spans 16 amino acids. V was shortened by 1 base and J by 3 bases, with 13 bases between the two germline ends. CDR1 is SGHTA and CDR2 is FQGTGA in the germline V gene. The CDR3 nucleotides read TGTGCCAGCAGCTTAAGGAACGCGGGCGGCTACAATGAGCAGTTCTTC. This codes for CASSLRNAGGYNEQFF.